This T cell receptor (beta chain) appears in the sequencing data of a study of shared clonotypes between healthy human individuals. Study-wide context: The donor group consisted of two women and a few men, aged 18 to 49. Each donor contributed plates that comprised three CD4 naive, three CD4 memory, two CD8 naive and one CD8 memory.

The protocol was immunoSEQ multiplex PCR, while the TCRdb copy is restricted to in-frame clones and leaves out a portion. The table has about 820,000 clones, over 90% seen once; the top ten hold approximately 25%. CD45RO negativity and positive selection for CCR7 defined naive CD8 cells, a population that excluded terminally differentiated effector memory CD45RA+ cells. Free of recent acute infections or vaccinations, the donors were healthy HIV-negative adults. Findings of the study overall: Clonotype sharing across several donors was observed for around 5% of naive CD4 clonotypes.

As regards this clone: Its specificity is not known.

This receptor was taken from a man aged 30 to 39 in good health. The sequenced material came from naive CD8+ T cells sorted from blood.

The CDR3 spells CASSLWGFNTEAFF. CDR3 DNA: TGTGCCAGCAGCTTGTGGGGGTTTAACACTGAAGCTTTCTTT. The chain couples TRBV5-4 to TRBJ1-1; possibly TRBD1 for D (5 bases). CDR3 length: 14 residues. The germline V gene has CDR1 SGHNT and CDR2 YYREEE (reference sequence). Trimming shortened V by 1 base and J by 2 bases, and 9 bases separated the two germline ends.